This T cell receptor (beta chain) was obtained from a study of naive and memory T cell subsets. Study-wide results and limits: Naive repertoires, especially CD8, held a few larger clonotypes, possibly memory cells re-expressing CD45RA. Gini index rose across naive, CM, EM and EMRA in CD4 and CD8. Clonotypes are single alpha or beta chains, not paired receptors.

Two oligonucleotides, mixed equimolar, formed the beta constant-region primer covering TRBC1 and TRBC2. Ligated cDNA was amplified by four rounds of PCR with nested alpha and beta constant-region primers and SP2. A 12-nucleotide UMI and the SP2 primer were added to the cDNA 3' end by oligonucleotide ligation. TCRdb reprocessed the UMI-ligation and nested PCR reads with MiXCR, giving one entry per CDR3 protein. Of around 160,000 distinct CDR3 sequences in the sample, 22% are singletons; the top ten hold roughly 0.1%. This CDR3 has 15 amino acids. J lost 3 bases, V lost 3 bases, and 9 bases had no gene match. Germline CDR1 and CDR2: SQVTM and ANQGSEA. Alpha and beta libraries were amplified separately from the second PCR onward. As regards this clonotype: Its antigen remains unidentified.

V usage is TRBV29-1 and J usage is TRBJ2-3, with TRBD1 matching over 7 bases. The source of this sequence is a human donor in good health. The sequenced sample consisted of naive CD4+ T cells from blood. The CDR3 nucleotides read TGCAGCGTTGAGCAATCAGGGGGTGGAACAGATACGCAGTATTTT. This translates into CSVEQSGGGTDTQYF.